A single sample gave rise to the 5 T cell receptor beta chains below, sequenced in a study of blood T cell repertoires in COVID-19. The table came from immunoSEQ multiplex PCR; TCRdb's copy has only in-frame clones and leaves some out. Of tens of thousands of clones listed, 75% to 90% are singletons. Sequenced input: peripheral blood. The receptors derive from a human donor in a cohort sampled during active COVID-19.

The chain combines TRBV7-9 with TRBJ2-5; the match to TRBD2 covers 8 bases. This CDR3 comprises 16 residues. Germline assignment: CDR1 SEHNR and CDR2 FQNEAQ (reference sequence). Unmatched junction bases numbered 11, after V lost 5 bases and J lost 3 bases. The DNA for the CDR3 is TGTGCCAGCAGCCAAGAGCAGCGAGCGGGGGAAGAGACCCAGTACTTC. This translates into CASSQEQRAGEETQYF.

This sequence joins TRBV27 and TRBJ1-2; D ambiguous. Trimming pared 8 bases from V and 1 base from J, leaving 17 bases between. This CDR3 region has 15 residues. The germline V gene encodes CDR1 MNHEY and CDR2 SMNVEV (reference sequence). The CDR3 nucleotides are TGTGCCAGCGCCTATGGAGAAGGCTTTAACTATGGCTACACCTTC. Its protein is CASAYGEGFNYGYTF.

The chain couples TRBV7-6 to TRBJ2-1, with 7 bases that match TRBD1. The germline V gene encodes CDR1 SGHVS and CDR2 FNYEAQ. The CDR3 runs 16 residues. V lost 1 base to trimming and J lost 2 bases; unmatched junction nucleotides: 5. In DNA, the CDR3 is TGTGCCAGCAGCTTAGATGCAGGGGGTACCTACAATGAGCAGTTCTTC. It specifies CASSLDAGGTYNEQFF.

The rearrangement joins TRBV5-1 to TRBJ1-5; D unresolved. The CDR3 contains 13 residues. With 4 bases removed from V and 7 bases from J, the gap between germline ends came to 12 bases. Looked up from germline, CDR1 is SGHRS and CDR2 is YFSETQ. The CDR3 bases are TGCGCCAGCAGCCTGGACGGGGAACAGCCCCAGCATTTT. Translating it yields CASSLDGEQPQHF.

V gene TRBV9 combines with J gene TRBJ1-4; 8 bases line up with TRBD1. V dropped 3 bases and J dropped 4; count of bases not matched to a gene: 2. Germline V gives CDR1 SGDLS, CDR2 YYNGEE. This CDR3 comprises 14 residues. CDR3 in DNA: TGTGCCAGCAGCGCCGGACAGGGTAATGAAAAACTGTTTTTT. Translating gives CASSAGQGNEKLFF.